Below are 2 T cell receptor beta chains sequenced from a single sample in a study of human T cells and chemical hapten exposure. TCRdb itself ran the RACE reads through MiXCR, one entry per CDR3 protein. Here the sample spans about 360,000 distinct CDR3 sequences, approximately 4.4% being singletons. Time point of the sample: patch test 1, 2 weeks after DPC sensitization. The treatment is: therapeutic diphenylcyclopropenone sensitization with weekly scalp DPC. The sample in question was whole blood, obtained in connection with sensitization to the hapten diphenylcyclopropenone (DPC). The origin of the receptors is a woman aged 45-59 years with alopecia areata. Some clones in this sample may be carry-over from other donors' samples.

This clonotype was seen ten or more times. The chain is built from TRBV29-1 and TRBJ1-1; 11 bases match TRBD1. The germline V gene encodes CDR1 SQVTM and CDR2 ANQGSEA. Losses at the gene ends were 7 bases for V and 6 bases for J; bases not matched to a gene: 1. This CDR3 contains 11 residues. The CDR3: CSGGQGAEAFF. Written as DNA, the CDR3 is TGCAGCGGGGGACAGGGGGCTGAAGCTTTCTTT.

This clonotype was counted many times. The rearrangement uses TRBV12-3 or TRBV12-4 and TRBJ1-4; perhaps TRBD1 as D (5 bases). The CDR3 loop spans 14 amino acids. The germline V and J ends were trimmed by 2 bases and 8 bases, with 12 bases remaining between them. The CDR3, as DNA: TGTGCCAGCAGTTTAAGGCAGGGTCCAGAAAAACTGTTTTTT. This sequence encodes CASSLRQGPEKLFF.